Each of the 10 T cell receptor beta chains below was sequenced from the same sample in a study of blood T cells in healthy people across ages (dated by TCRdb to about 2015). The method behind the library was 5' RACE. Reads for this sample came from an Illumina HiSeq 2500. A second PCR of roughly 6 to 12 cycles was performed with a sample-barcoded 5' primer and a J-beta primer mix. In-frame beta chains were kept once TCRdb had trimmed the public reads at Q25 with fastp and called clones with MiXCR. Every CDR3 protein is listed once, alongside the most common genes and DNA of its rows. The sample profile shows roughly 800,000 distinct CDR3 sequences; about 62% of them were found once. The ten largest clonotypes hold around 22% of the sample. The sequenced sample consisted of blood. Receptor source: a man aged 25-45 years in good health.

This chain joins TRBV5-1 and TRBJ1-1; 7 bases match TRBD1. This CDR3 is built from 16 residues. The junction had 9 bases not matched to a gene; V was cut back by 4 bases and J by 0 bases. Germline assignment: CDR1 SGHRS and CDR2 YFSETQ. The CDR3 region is CASSPRTGLMNTEAFF. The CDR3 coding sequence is TGCGCCAGCAGCCCAAGGACAGGTCTTATGAACACTGAAGCTTTCTTT.

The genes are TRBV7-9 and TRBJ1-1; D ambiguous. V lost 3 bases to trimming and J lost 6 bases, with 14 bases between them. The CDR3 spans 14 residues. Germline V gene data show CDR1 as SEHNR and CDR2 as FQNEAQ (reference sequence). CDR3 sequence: CASSFPPGRAEAFF. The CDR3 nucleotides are TGTGCCAGCAGCTTTCCCCCGGGCCGTGCTGAAGCTTTCTTT. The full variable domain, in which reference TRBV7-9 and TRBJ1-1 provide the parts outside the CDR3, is DTGVSQNPRHKITKRGQNVTFRCDPISEHNRLYWYRQTLGQGPEFLTYFQNEAQLEKSRLLSDRFSAERPKGSFSTLEIQRTEQGDSAMYLCASSFPPGRAEAFFGQGTRLTVV.

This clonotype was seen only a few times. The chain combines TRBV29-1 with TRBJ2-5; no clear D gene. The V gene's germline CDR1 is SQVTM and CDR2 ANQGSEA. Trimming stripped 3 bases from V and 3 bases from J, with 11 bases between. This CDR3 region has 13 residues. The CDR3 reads CSVDGPVEETQYF. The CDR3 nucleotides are TGCAGCGTTGACGGGCCGGTGGAAGAGACCCAGTACTTC.

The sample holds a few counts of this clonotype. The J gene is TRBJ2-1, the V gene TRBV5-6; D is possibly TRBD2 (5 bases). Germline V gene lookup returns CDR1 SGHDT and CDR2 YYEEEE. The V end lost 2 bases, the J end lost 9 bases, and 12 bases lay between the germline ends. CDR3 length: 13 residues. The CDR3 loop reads CASSFPEGGEQFF. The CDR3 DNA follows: TGTGCCAGCAGCTTTCCCGAGGGTGGTGAGCAGTTCTTC. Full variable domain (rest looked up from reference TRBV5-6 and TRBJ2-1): DAGVTQSPTHLIKTRGQQVTLRCSPKSGHDTVSWYQQALGQGPQFIFQYYEEEERQRGNFPDRFSGHQFPNYSSELNVNALLLGDSALYLCASSFPEGGEQFFGPGTRLTVL.

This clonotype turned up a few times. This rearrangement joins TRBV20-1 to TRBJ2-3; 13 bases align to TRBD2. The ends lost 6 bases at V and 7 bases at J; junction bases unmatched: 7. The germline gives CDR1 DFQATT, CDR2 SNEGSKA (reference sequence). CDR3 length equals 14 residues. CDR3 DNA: TGCAGTGCAACCGGGACTAGCGGGACATATACGCAGTATTTT. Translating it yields CSATGTSGTYTQYF.

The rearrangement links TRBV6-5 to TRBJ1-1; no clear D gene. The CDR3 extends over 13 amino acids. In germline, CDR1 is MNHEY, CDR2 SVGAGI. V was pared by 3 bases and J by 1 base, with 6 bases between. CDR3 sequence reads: CASSYMGNTEAFF. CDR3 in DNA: TGTGCCAGCAGTTATATGGGGAACACTGAAGCTTTCTTT.

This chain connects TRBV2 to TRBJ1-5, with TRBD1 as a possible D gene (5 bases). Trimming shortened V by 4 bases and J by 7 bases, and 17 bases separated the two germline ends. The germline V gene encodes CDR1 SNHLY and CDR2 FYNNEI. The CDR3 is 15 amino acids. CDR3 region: CASSGEQASEQPQHF. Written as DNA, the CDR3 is TGTGCCAGCAGTGGAGAACAGGCATCGGAGCAGCCCCAGCATTTT.

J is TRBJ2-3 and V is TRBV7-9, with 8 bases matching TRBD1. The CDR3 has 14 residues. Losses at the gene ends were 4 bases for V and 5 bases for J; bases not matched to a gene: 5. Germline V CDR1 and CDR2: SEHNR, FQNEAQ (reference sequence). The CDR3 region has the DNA TGTGCCAGCAGCTCAACAGGGGGTGAAGATACGCAGTATTTT. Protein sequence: CASSSTGGEDTQYF.

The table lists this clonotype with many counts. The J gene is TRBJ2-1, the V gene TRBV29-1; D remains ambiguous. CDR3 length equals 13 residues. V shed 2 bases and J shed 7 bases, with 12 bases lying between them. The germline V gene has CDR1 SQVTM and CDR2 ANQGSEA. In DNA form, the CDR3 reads TGCAGCGTTGAATCGGTAGTAGGTAATGAGCAGTTCTTC. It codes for CSVESVVGNEQFF.

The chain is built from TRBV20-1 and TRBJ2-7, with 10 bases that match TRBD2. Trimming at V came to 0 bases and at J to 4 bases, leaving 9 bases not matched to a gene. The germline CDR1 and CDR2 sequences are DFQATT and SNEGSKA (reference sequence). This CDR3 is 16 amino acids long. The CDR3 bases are TGCAGTGCTAGAGATTTTCAGCGGGGGGGCCATTACGAGCAGTACTTC. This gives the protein CSARDFQRGGHYEQYF.